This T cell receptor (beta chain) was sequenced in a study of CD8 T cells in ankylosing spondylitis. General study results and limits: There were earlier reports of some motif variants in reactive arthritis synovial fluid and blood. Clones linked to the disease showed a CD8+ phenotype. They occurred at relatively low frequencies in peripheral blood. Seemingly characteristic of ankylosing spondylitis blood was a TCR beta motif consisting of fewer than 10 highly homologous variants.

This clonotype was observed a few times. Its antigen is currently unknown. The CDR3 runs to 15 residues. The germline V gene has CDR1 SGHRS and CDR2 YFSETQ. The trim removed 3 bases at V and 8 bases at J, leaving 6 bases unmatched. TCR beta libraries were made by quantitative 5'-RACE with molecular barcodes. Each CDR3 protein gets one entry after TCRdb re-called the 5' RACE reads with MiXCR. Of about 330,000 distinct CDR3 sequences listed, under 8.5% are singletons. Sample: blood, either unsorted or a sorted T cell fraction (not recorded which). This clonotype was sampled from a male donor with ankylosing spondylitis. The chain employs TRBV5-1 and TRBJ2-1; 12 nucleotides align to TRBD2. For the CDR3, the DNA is TGCGCCAGCAGCTCGACTAGCGGGAGACCCCATGAGCAGTTCTTC. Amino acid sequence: CASSSTSGRPHEQFF.